This T cell receptor beta chain was identified in a study of blood T cell repertoires in COVID-19. Study in general: The origin of the acute and convalescent COVID-19 samples was the United States, Italy and Spain. Sample material is recorded as cDNA or gDNA derived from T cells, B-cell-depleted T cells, or PBMCs.

This clone appeared once. Authors' analysis steps: Reference gene primer amplification in the assay estimated nucleated cell counts. Assay used: immunoSEQ multiplex PCR; TCRdb lists only in-frame clones, some missing. The DNA was the basis for D and trimming; V, J and clone size are from that table. The sample carries around 180,000 clones, about 88% recorded once. This receptor was taken from an older man with active or convalescent COVID-19. Sample: peripheral blood.

As DNA, the CDR3 is TGCGCCAGCAGTGAGTTCGTGGGGGCCGATACGCAGTATTTT. Protein: CASSEFVGADTQYF. The chain uses TRBV10-1 and TRBJ2-3, with a possible D match to TRBD1 (6 bases). Trimming took 1 base from V and 6 from J, leaving 11 bases between them. The germline V gene encodes CDR1 WNHNN and CDR2 SYGVQD (reference sequence). The CDR3 consists of 14 residues.